This T cell receptor beta chain was recorded in a study of T cell changes during pregnancy in multiple sclerosis. Only in-frame clones appear in the TCRdb table, and some are missing; sequencing was by immunoSEQ multiplex PCR. Seen here are 90,000 to 120,000 clones, roughly 93% observed once, and the top ten hold 0.7% to 0.9%. The CDR3 totals 15 residues. Germline V gene sequence: CDR1 KGHSH, CDR2 LQKENI. The V segment lost 3 bases and the J segment 6 bases; nucleotides outside the gene matches: 6. The material was peripheral blood, obtained before pregnancy. The chain employs TRBV18 and TRBJ2-1; 9 bases match TRBD1. This receptor was obtained from a female donor with multiple sclerosis, enrolled in a pregnancy study. The CDR3 DNA sequence: TGTGCCAGCTCACCTTTTGACAGGGGGGCCAATGAGCAGTTCTTC. It is translated as CASSPFDRGANEQFF. Variable domain in full (rest from reference TRBV18 and TRBJ2-1): NAGVMQNPRHLVRRRGQEARLRCSPMKGHSHVYWYRQLPEEGLKFMVYLQKENIIDESGMPKERFSAEFPKEGPSILRIQQVVRGDSAAYFCASSPFDRGANEQFFGPGTRLTVL.